This TCR beta chain was retrieved from a study of cytomegalovirus exposure and HLA in healthy donors. Here immunoSEQ multiplex PCR was the method, and the copy in TCRdb shows in-frame clones only, minus some. The sample gives about 82,000 clones, 85% to 95% of which show up once; approximately 0.69% is in the top ten. Overall study findings and caveats: There were over 150 TCR beta chains listed as cytomegalovirus-associated.

To note about this clone: The antigen is undetermined.

This receptor was obtained from a man aged 18-30 years in good health and CMV-seronegative. Sequencing used PBMCs.

The CDR3 DNA is TGTGCCAGTAGTCCGACTAGCGGGAGTGGGGAGCAGTTCTTC. Its protein is CASSPTSGSGEQFF. The chain joins TRBV19 to TRBJ2-1; TRBD2 matches 12 bases. CDR3 length: 14 amino acids. CDR1 LNHDA and CDR2 SQIVND come from the germline V gene (reference sequence). Trimming at V came to 5 bases and at J to 10 bases, leaving 6 bases not matched to a gene.